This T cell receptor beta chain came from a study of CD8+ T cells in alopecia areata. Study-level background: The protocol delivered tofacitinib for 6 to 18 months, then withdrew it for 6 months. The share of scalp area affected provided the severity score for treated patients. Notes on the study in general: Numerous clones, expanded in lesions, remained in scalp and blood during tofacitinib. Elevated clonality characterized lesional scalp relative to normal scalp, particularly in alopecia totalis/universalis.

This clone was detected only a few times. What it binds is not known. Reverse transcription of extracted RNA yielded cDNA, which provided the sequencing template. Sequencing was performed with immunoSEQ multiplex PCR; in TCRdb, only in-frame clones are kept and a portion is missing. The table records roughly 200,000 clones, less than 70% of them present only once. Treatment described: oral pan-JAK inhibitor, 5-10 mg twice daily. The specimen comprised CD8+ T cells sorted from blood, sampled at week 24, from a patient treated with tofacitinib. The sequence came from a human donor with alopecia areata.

CDR3 region: CASSSSAEGVNEQYF. DNA for the CDR3: TGTGCCAGCAGCTCATCGGCGGAGGGAGTGAACGAGCAGTACTTC. The V and J genes are TRBV7-9 and TRBJ2-7; possibly TRBD2 for D (6 bases). Germline CDR1 is SEHNR and CDR2 is FQNEAQ (reference sequence). The CDR3 runs 15 residues. Trimming stripped 4 bases from V and 5 bases from J, with 18 bases between.